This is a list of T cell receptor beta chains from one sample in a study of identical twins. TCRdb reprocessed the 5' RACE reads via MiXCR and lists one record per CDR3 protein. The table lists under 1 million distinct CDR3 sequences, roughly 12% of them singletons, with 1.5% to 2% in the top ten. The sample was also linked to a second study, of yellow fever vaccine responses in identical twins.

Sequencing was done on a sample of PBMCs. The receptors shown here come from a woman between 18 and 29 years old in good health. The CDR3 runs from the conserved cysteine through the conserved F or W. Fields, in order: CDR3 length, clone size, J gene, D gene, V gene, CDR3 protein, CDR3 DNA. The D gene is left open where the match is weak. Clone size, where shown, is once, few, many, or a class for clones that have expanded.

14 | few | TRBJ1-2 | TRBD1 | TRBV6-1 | CASSQTDRVQGYTF | TGTGCCAGCAGCCAAACGGACAGGGTGCAGGGCTACACCTTC
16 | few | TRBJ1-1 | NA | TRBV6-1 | CASSEAGAVVNTEAFF | TGTGCCAGCAGTGAGGCAGGGGCTGTGGTGAACACTGAAGCTTTCTTT
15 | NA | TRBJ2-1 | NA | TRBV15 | CATSTGHTTYNEQFF | TGTGCCACCAGCACCGGACACACCACCTACAATGAGCAGTTCTTC
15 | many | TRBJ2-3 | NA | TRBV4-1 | CASSPRLPGTDTQYF | TGCGCCAGCAGCCCGAGACTACCTGGGACAGATACGCAGTATTTT
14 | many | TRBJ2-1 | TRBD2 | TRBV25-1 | CASSEEREYNEQFF | TGTGCCAGCAGTGAAGAGCGGGAATACAATGAGCAGTTCTTC
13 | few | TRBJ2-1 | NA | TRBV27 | CASRRDFYNEQFF | TGTGCCAGCAGACGGGATTTTTACAATGAGCAGTTCTTC
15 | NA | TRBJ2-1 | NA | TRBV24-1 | CATSAGGTGLNEQFF | TGTGCCACCAGTGCCGGTGGCACCGGTCTCAATGAGCAGTTCTTC
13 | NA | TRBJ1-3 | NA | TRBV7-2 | CASSKPSGNTIYF | TGTGCCAGCAGCAAGCCCTCTGGAAACACCATATATTTT
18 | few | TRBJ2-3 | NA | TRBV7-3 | CASSLKSGSGSDTDTQYF | TGTGCCAGCAGCTTAAAGTCAGGCTCAGGAAGTGACACAGATACGCAGTATTTT
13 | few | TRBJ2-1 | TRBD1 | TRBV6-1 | CASSDTGGREQFF | TGTGCCAGCAGTGATACAGGGGGCAGGGAGCAGTTCTTC
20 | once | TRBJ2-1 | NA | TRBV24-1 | CATSDRPRRGLKDSYNEQFF | TGTGCCACCAGTGACCGACCTAGGCGGGGATTAAAGGACTCCTACAATGAGCAGTTCTTC
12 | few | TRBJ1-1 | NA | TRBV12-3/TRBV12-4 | CASSSVRTEAFF | TGTGCCAGCAGCTCGGTACGCACTGAAGCTTTCTTT
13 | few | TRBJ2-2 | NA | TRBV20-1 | CSARDSIAGELFF | TGCAGTGCTAGAGATTCAATCGCCGGGGAGCTGTTTTTT
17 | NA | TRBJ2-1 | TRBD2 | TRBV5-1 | CASSLGTSGGLRNEQFF | TGCGCCAGCAGCTTGGGGACTAGCGGAGGGCTGAGGAATGAGCAGTTCTTC
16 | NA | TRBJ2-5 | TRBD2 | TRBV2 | CARQQTPGLAFGAQYF | TGTGCCAGACAACAGACCCCGGGACTAGCCTTCGGGGCCCAGTACTTC
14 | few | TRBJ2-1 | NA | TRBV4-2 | CASSHSGYGNEQFF | TGTGCCAGCAGTCACTCGGGGTATGGGAATGAGCAGTTCTTC
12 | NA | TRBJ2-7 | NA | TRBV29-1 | CSVGRRGVEQYF | TGCAGCGTTGGTCGTAGGGGAGTCGAGCAGTACTTC
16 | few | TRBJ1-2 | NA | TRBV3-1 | CASSQEGTQVGYGYTF | TGTGCCAGCAGCCAAGAGGGGACCCAGGTCGGCTATGGCTACACCTTC
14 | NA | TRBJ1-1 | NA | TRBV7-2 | CASSFGRANTEAFF | TGTGCCAGCAGCTTCGGCAGGGCGAACACTGAAGCTTTCTTT
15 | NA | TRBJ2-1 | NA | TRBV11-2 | CASSSLTSTYNEQFF | TGTGCCAGCAGCTCGCTAACTAGTACCTACAATGAGCAGTTCTTC
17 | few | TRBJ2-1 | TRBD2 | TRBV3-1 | CASSQELSGRAYNEQFF | TGTGCCAGCAGCCAAGAGCTTAGCGGGAGGGCCTACAATGAGCAGTTCTTC
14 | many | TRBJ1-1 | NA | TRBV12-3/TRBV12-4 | CASSLNSMNTEAFF | TGTGCCAGCAGTTTAAACAGTATGAACACTGAAGCTTTCTTT
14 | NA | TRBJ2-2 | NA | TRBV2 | CASSRTDSTGELFF | TGTGCCAGCAGTAGGACAGACAGCACCGGGGAGCTGTTTTTT
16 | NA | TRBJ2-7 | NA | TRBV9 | CASSKWGQGDYDEQYF | TGTGCCAGCAGCAAATGGGGGCAGGGCGATTACGACGAGCAGTACTTC
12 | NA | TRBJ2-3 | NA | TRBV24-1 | CATTGPGDTQYF | TGTGCCACCACAGGCCCTGGGGATACGCAGTATTTT
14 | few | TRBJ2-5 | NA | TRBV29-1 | CSVADGGPWETQYF | TGCAGCGTTGCTGACGGGGGGCCGTGGGAGACCCAGTACTTC
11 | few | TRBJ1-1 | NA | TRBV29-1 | CSLVMNTEAFF | TGCAGCCTAGTCATGAACACTGAAGCTTTCTTT
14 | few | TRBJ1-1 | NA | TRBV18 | CASSPAMENTEAFF | TGTGCCAGCTCCCCGGCGATGGAGAACACTGAAGCTTTCTTT
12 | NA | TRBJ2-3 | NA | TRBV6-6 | CASKGLSDTQYF | TGTGCCAGCAAGGGACTCTCAGATACGCAGTATTTT
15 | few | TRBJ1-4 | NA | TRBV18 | CASSPPLATNEKLFF | TGTGCCAGCTCACCACCGTTAGCAACTAATGAAAAACTGTTTTTT
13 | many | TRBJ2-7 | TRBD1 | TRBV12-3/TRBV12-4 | CASSPTGSYEQYF | TGTGCCAGCAGTCCGACAGGGTCCTACGAGCAGTACTTC
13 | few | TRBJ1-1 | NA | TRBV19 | CASSIKGNTEAFF | TGTGCCAGTAGTATCAAGGGGAACACTGAAGCTTTCTTT
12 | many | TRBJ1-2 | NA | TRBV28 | CASRGADYGYTF | TGTGCCAGCAGGGGGGCGGACTATGGCTACACCTTC
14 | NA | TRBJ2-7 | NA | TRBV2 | CASLYGTAGYEQYF | TGTGCCAGCTTGTACGGGACGGCAGGCTACGAGCAGTACTTC
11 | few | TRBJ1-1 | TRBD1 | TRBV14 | CASSKTGVAFF | TGTGCCAGCAGCAAGACAGGGGTGGCTTTCTTT
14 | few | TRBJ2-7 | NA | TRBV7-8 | CASSRPTRAYEQYF | TGTGCCAGCAGCCGTCCGACGAGGGCCTACGAGCAGTACTTC
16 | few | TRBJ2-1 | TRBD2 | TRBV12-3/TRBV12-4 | CASRGTSGGSYNEQFF | TGTGCCAGCAGGGGGACTAGCGGGGGTTCATACAATGAGCAGTTCTTC
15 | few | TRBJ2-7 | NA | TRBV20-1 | CSARGVGENNYEQYF | TGCAGTGCTAGAGGAGTGGGGGAGAATAACTACGAGCAGTACTTC
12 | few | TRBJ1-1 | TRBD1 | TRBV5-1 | CASSLDQGGAFF | TGCGCCAGCAGCTTGGACCAGGGGGGAGCTTTCTTT
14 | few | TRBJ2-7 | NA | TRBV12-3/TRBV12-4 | CASSFSGIWTEQYF | TGTGCCAGCAGTTTTTCCGGTATTTGGACCGAGCAGTACTTC
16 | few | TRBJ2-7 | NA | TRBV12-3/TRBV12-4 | CASSPGVEEGTYEQYF | TGTGCCAGCAGCCCCGGTGTGGAGGAGGGCACCTACGAGCAGTACTTC
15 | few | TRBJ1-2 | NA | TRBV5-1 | CASSLGAVFNYGYTF | TGCGCCAGCAGCTTGGGGGCAGTATTTAACTATGGCTACACCTTC
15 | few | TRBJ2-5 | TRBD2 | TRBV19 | CASSEGLAGDETQYF | TGTGCCAGTAGCGAAGGACTAGCGGGAGATGAGACCCAGTACTTC
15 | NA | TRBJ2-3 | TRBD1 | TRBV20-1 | CSAGPGQGGTDTQYF | TGCAGTGCCGGACCGGGACAGGGCGGAACAGATACGCAGTATTTT
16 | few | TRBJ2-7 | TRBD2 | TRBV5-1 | CASSLPLREELDEQYF | TGCGCCAGCAGCTTGCCTCTTCGGGAGGAGCTGGACGAGCAGTACTTC
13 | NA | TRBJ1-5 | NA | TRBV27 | CASRLVASGPQHF | TGTGCCAGCAGACTAGTGGCCTCGGGGCCCCAGCATTTT
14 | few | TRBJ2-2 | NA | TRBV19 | CASRPGSNTGELFF | TGTGCCTCCAGACCGGGGTCGAACACCGGGGAGCTGTTTTTT
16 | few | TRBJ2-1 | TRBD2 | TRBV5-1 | CASSPPRTSGGGEQFF | TGCGCCAGCAGCCCGCCTCGGACTAGCGGGGGCGGGGAGCAGTTCTTC
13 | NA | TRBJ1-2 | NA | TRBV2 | CASKRVDNYGYTF | TGTGCCAGCAAGAGGGTTGATAACTATGGCTACACCTTC
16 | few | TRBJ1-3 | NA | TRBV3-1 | CASSQAAGTPGNTIYF | TGTGCCAGCAGCCAAGCAGCCGGTACCCCTGGAAACACCATATATTTT
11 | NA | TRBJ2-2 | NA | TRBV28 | CASSPAGELFF | TGTGCCAGCAGCCCCGCCGGGGAGCTGTTTTTT
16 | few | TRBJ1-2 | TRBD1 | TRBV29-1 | CSGLPLGQGANYGYTF | TGCAGCGGGTTGCCCCTGGGACAGGGGGCGAACTATGGCTACACCTTC
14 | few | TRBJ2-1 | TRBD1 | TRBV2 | CAGNRDRATDEQFF | TGTGCCGGAAACCGGGACAGGGCTACCGATGAGCAGTTCTTC
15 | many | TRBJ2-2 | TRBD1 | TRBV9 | CASSMRTGGHGELFF | TGTGCCAGCAGCATGCGGACAGGGGGGCACGGGGAGCTGTTTTTT
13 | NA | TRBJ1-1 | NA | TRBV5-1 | CASTHSLRREAFF | TGCGCCAGCACCCATAGTCTCCGAAGGGAAGCTTTCTTT